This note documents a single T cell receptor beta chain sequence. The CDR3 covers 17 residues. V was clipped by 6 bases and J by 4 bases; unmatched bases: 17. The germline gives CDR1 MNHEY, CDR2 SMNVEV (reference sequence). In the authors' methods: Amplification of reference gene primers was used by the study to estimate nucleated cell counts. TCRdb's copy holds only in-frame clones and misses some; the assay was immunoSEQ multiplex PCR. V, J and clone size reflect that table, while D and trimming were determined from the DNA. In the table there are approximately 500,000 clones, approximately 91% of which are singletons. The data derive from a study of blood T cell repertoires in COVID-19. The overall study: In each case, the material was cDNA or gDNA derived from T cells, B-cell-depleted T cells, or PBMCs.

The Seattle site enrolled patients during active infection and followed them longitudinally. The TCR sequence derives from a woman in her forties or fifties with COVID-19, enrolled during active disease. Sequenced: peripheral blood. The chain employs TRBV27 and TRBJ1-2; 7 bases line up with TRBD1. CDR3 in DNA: TGTGCCAGCAGCTTCTACGGGACAGATAATTTCCCCTATGGCTACACCTTC. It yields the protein CASSFYGTDNFPYGYTF.